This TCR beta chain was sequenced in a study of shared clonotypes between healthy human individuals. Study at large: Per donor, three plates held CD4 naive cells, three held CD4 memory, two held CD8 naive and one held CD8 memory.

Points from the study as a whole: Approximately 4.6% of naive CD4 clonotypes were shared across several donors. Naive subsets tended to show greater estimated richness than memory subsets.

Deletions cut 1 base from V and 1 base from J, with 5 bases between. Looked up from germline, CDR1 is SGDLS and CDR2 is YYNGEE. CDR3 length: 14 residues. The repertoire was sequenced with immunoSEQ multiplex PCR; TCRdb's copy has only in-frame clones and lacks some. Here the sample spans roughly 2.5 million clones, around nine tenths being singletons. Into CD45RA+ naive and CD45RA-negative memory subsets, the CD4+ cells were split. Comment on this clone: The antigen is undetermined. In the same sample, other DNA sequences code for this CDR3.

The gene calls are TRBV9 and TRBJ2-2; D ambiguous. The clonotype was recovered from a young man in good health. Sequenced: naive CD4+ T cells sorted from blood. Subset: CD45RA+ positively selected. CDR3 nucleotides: TGTGCCAGCAGCGTAAGAGGGAACACCGGGGAGCTGTTTTTT. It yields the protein CASSVRGNTGELFF.